This T cell receptor beta chain was observed in a study of shared clonotypes between healthy human individuals. In the study overall: The cohort comprised a couple of women and a few men. Their ages spanned 18 to 49 years. Study-wide results and caveats: Rarefaction showed sorted-subset sequencing was incomplete despite large depth.

About this clone: As yet, its antigen is unknown.

The assay was immunoSEQ multiplex PCR, and TCRdb's table has in-frame clones only and misses some. The sample includes some 680,000 clones, roughly 72% of them seen just once. Germline trimming cut 6 bases from V and 7 bases from J; bases unmatched to any gene: 10. Germline V gives CDR1 SGHAT, CDR2 FQNNGV. The CDR3 is made up of 15 amino acids. The chain carries TRBV11-2 and TRBJ1-4; 8 bases line up with TRBD1. This TCR was recovered from a woman aged 25 to 45 in good health. Specimen: memory CD4+ T cells sorted from blood. Documented subset: CD45RA-negative fraction. This CDR3 reads CASSLRGPIIEKLFF. CDR3 nucleotides: TGTGCCAGCAGTCTCAGGGGGCCGATCATTGAAAAACTGTTTTTT.